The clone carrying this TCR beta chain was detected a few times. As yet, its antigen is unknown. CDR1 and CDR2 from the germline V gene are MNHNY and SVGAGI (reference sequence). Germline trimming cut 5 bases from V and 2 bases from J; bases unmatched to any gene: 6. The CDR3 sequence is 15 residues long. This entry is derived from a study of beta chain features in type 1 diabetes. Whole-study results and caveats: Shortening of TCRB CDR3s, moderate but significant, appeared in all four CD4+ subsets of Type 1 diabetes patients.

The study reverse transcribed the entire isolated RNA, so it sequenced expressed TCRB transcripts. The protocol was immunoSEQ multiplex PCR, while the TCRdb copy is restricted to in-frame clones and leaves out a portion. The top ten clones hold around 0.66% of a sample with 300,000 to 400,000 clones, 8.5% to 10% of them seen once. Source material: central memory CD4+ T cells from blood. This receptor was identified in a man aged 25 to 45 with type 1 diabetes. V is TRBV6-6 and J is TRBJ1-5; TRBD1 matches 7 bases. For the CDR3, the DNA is TGTGCCAGCAGTGGCGACAGGGTCGGCAATCAGCCCCAGCATTTT. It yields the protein CASSGDRVGNQPQHF.